The source of this TCR beta chain is a study of T cells after posttransplantation cyclophosphamide. The CDR3 spans 16 residues. Germline CDR1 and CDR2: LGHNA and YSLEER. V lost 4 bases to trimming and J lost 2 bases; unmatched junction nucleotides: 8. This clone showed up many times. Here immunoSEQ multiplex PCR was the method, and the copy in TCRdb shows in-frame clones only, minus some. The table records fewer than 40,000 clones without singletons, the ten largest covering 4% to 5.5%. V and J are TRBV4-3 and TRBJ1-1; TRBD1 agrees at 9 bases. The clonotype comes from a woman in her 50s in good health and a related stem cell transplant donor. The sequencing input was PBMCs. The CDR3 sequence is CASSPDQTGGNTEAFF. Here the CDR3 DNA reads TGCGCCAGCAGCCCGGACCAGACAGGGGGTAACACTGAAGCTTTCTTT.